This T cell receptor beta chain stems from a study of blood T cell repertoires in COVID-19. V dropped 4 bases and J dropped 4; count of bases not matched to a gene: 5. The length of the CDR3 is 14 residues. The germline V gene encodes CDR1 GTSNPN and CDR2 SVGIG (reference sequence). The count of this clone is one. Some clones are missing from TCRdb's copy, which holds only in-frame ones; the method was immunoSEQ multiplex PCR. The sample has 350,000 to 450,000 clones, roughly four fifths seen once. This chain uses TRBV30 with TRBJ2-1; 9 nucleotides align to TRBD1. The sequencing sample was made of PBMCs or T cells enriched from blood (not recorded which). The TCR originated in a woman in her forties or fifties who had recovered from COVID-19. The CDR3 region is CAWTLGQGYNEQFF. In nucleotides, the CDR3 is TGTGCCTGGACACTAGGACAGGGGTACAATGAGCAGTTCTTC.